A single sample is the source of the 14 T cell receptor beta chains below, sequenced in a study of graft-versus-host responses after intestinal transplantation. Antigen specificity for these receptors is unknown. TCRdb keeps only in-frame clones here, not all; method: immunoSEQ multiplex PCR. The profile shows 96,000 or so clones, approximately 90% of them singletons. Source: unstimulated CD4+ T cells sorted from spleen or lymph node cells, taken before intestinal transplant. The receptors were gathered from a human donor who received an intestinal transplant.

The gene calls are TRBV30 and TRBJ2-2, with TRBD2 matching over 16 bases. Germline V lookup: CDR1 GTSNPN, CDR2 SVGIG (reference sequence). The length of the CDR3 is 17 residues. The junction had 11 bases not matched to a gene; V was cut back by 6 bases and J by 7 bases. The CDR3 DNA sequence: TGTGCCTGCGACCCGGGACTAGCGGGGGGGGCTGGCGGGGAGCTGTTTTTT. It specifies CACDPGLAGGAGGELFF.

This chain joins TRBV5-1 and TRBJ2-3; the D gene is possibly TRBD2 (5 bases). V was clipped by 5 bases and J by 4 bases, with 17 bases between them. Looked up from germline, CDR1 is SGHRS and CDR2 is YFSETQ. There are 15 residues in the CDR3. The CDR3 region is CASSKLVPRADTQYF. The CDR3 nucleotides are TGCGCCAGCAGTAAACTAGTACCTAGGGCAGATACGCAGTATTTT.

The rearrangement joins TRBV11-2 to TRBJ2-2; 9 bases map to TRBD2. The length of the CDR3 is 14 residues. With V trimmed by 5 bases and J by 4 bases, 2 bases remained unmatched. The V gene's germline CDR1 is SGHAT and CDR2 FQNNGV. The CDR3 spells CASSISGGTGELFF. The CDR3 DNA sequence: TGTGCCAGCAGCATTAGCGGGGGCACCGGGGAGCTGTTTTTT.

CDR3 in DNA: TGTGCCAGCAGCTTAGGAGAACAGCGGGTCTCCTACGAGCAGTACTTC. Its translation is CASSLGEQRVSYEQYF. The chain has TRBV13 and TRBJ2-7, with D tentatively TRBD2 (6 bases). The CDR3 extends over 16 amino acids. CDR1 PRHDT and CDR2 FYEKMQ come from the germline V gene (reference sequence). The germline V and J ends were trimmed by 0 bases and 0 bases, with 12 bases remaining between them.

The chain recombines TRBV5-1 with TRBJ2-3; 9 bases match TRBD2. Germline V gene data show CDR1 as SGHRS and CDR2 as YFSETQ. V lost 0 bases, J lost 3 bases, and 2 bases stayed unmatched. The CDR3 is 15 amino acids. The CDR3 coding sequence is TGCGCCAGCAGCTTGGTGGGACTAGCTACAGATACGCAGTATTTT. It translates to CASSLVGLATDTQYF.

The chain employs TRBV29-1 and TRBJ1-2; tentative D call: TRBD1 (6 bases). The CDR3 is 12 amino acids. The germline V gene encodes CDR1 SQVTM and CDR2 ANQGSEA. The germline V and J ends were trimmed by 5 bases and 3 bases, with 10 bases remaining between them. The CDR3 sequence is CSVMTGDYGYTF. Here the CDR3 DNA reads TGCAGCGTTATGACAGGAGACTATGGCTACACCTTC.

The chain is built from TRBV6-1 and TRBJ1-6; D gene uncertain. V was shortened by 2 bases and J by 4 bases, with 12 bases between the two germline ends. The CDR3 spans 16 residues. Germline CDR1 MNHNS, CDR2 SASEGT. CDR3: CASSEFYSGYNSPLHF. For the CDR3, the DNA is TGTGCCAGCAGTGAATTTTATAGCGGGTATAATTCACCCCTCCACTTT.

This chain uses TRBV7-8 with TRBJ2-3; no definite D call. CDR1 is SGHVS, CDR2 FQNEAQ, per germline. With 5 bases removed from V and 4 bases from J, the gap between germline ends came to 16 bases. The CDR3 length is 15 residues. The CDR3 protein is CASSPRRGTPDTQYF. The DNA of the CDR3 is TGTGCCAGCAGCCCGAGGCGCGGAACGCCAGATACGCAGTATTTT. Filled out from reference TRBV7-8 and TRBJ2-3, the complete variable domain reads GAGVSQSPRYKVAKRGQDVALRCDPISGHVSLFWYQQALGQGPEFLTYFQNEAQLDKSGLPSDRFFAERPEGSVSTLKIQRTQQEDSAVYLCASSPRRGTPDTQYFGPGTRLTVL.

The CDR3 DNA sequence: TGTGCCACCAGCAGAGTTTGGGGGGGTAATGAAAAACTGTTTTTT. Encoded protein: CATSRVWGGNEKLFF. The chain has TRBV15 and TRBJ1-4; weak D call: TRBD1 (5 bases). This CDR3 spans 15 amino acids. CDR1 and CDR2 (germline): LNHNV, YYDKDF (reference sequence). V was trimmed by 1 base and J by 4 bases, leaving 10 bases between them.

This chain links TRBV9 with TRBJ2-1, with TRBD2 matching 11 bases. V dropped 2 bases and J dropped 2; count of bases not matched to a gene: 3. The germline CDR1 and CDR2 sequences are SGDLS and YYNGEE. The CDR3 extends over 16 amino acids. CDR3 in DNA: TGTGCCAGCAGCGTGGAACTAGCGGGAGCCTACAATGAGCAGTTCTTC. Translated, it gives CASSVELAGAYNEQFF.

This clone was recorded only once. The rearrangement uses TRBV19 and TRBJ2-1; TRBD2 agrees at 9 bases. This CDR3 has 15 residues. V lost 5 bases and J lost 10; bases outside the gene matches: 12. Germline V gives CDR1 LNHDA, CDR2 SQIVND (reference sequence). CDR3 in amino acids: CASSGPSGTQSEQFF. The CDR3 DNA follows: TGTGCCAGTAGTGGGCCTAGCGGGACGCAGTCCGAGCAGTTCTTC.

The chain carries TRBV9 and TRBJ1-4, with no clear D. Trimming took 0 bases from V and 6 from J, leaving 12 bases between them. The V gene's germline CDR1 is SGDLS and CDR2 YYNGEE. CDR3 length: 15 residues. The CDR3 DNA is TGTGCCAGCAGCGTAGGAGATGCCCTTTATGAAAAACTGTTTTTT. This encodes CASSVGDALYEKLFF.

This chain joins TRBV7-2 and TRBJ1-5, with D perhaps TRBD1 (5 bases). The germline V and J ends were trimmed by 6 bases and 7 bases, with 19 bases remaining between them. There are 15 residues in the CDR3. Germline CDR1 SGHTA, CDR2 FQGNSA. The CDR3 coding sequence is TGTGCCAGCAGACCCCCGGGGGGGGGTGACCAGCCCCAGCATTTT. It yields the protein CASRPPGGGDQPQHF.

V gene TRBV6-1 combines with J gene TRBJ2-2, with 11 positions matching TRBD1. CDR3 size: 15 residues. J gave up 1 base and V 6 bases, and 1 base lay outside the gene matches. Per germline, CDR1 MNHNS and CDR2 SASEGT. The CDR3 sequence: CASRGQGVNTGELFF. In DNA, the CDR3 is TGTGCCAGCAGGGGACAGGGGGTGAACACCGGGGAGCTGTTTTTT.